This T cell receptor beta chain appears in the sequencing data of a study of long-term antiretroviral therapy in people with HIV. This was the immunoSEQ v3.0 assay at survey level. The table came from immunoSEQ multiplex PCR; TCRdb's copy has only in-frame clones and leaves some out. The table includes 19,000 or so clones, around three quarters detected once. The receptor's source is a middle-aged woman with HIV. Source: unsorted PBMCs, taken 0.2 years after starting antiretroviral therapy.

In DNA form, the CDR3 reads TGTGCCAGCAGCCTGCTGCCCGGGGTTTACGGAAACACCATATATTTT. It yields the protein CASSLLPGVYGNTIYF. The chain is built from TRBV7-9 and TRBJ1-3; the D is unclear. Germline CDR1 SEHNR, CDR2 FQNEAQ (reference sequence). Trimming removed 5 bases from V and 4 bases from J, with 18 bases in between. The CDR3 covers 16 residues.